The 18 T cell receptor beta chains below come from one sample, sequenced in a study of blood T cell repertoires in COVID-19. The assay was immunoSEQ multiplex PCR, and TCRdb's table has in-frame clones only and misses some. The sample has more than 90,000 clones, 70% to 80% seen once. Material: peripheral blood. The origin of the receptors is a man aged 65-85 years with acute or convalescent COVID-19.

The CDR3 region has the DNA TGTGCCACCAGTGATTTTGCGGGAGGACCTTACAATGAGCAGTTCTTC. Amino acids: CATSDFAGGPYNEQFF. The chain couples TRBV24-1 to TRBJ2-1; 8 bases line up with TRBD2. Losses at the gene ends were 1 base for V and 4 bases for J; bases not matched to a gene: 5. From germline, CDR1 is KGHDR and CDR2 SFDVKD. The CDR3 extends over 16 amino acids.

This chain joins TRBV30 and TRBJ2-5, with 11 nucleotides matching TRBD2. V lost 4 bases to trimming and J lost 5 bases; unmatched junction nucleotides: 6. This CDR3 is built from 14 residues. Germline loops: CDR1 GTSNPN, CDR2 SVGIG (reference sequence). CDR3 protein: CAWKASGGKETQYF. CDR3 nucleotide sequence: TGTGCCTGGAAGGCTAGCGGGGGGAAGGAGACCCAGTACTTC.

The genes are TRBV11-2 and TRBJ2-6; TRBD2 matches 8 bases. CDR1 is SGHAT, CDR2 FQNNGV, per germline. V was clipped by 3 bases and J by 4 bases; unmatched bases: 8. The CDR3 has 17 amino acids. Written as DNA, the CDR3 is TGTGCCAGCAGCTTTAACGGGGGGGCGGCAGGGGCCAACGTCCTGACTTTC. It codes for CASSFNGGAAGANVLTF.

The V gene is TRBV18, the J gene TRBJ1-1, with 10 bases that match TRBD1. The J segment lost 5 bases and the V segment lost 3 bases, leaving 6 bases of the junction unmatched. This CDR3 has 15 amino acids. Germline V lookup: CDR1 KGHSH, CDR2 LQKENI. CDR3 sequence: CASSPWTGGETEAFF. In DNA, the CDR3 is TGTGCCAGCTCACCGTGGACAGGGGGAGAAACTGAAGCTTTCTTT.

The chain has TRBV9 and TRBJ2-7; 11 bases align to TRBD2. J was trimmed by 3 bases and V by 4 bases; bases with no gene match: 3. The CDR3 runs 14 residues. Germline V gene lookup returns CDR1 SGDLS and CDR2 YYNGEE. CDR3 region: CASSFGLAGYEQYF. For the CDR3, the DNA is TGTGCCAGCAGCTTCGGACTAGCGGGCTACGAGCAGTACTTC.

The chain joins TRBV9 to TRBJ1-1; 8 nucleotides agree with TRBD1. V shed 1 base, J shed 8 bases, and the junction held 4 bases outside the gene matches. This CDR3 comprises 13 residues. The germline CDR1 and CDR2 sequences are SGDLS and YYNGEE. CDR3 region: CASSVQGATEAFF. In nucleotides, the CDR3 is TGTGCCAGCAGCGTACAGGGGGCAACGGAAGCTTTCTTT.

The CDR3 loop is CASSLFRTSVSTDTQYF. CDR3 DNA: TGTGCCAGCAGCTTGTTTAGGACTTCCGTTAGCACAGATACGCAGTATTTT. The genes are TRBV5-6 and TRBJ2-3, with D possibly TRBD2 on 5 matching bases. In germline, CDR1 is SGHDT, CDR2 YYEEEE. The CDR3 sequence is 17 residues long. The ends were cut back, 1 base at V and 0 bases at J, with 15 bases in the middle.

The V and J genes are TRBV6-5 and TRBJ2-3; D may be TRBD2 (7 bases). Germline-derived CDR1 and CDR2 are MNHEY and SVGAGI. The V end lost 6 bases, the J end lost 5 bases, and 18 bases lay between the germline ends. The CDR3 has 15 amino acids. The CDR3 DNA follows: TGTGCCAGCAGCCTGGGGGCGGGAGTTTTAGATACGCAGTATTTT. This translates into CASSLGAGVLDTQYF.

The V and J genes are TRBV12-2 and TRBJ2-3; the D call in the table, TRBD2, was not verified against the DNA. TRBV12-2 is a pseudogene locus. The CDR3 has 17 residues. Here the CDR3 DNA reads TGTGCAAGTCGCTTAGTCGCCCCACGCTGGAGAACAGATACGCAGTATTTT. It is translated as CASRLVAPRWRTDTQYF.

The rearrangement uses TRBV18 and TRBJ2-7, with D maybe TRBD2 (5 bases). Per the germline V gene, CDR1 is KGHSH and CDR2 is LQKENI. Trimming removed 1 base from V and 3 bases from J, with 10 bases in between. The CDR3 sequence is 14 residues long. CDR3 coding DNA: TGTGCCAGCTCACCACGAGATAGCGACTACGAGCAGTACTTC. Amino acid sequence: CASSPRDSDYEQYF.

The chain carries TRBV19 and TRBJ2-7; possibly TRBD2 for D (5 bases). Germline CDR1 LNHDA, CDR2 SQIVND (reference sequence). This CDR3 comprises 13 residues. V was cut by 5 bases and J by 4 bases, with 12 bases left in between. The DNA for the CDR3 is TGTGCCAGTAGTCCCCGGGAACCTTACGAGCAGTACTTC. Protein: CASSPREPYEQYF.

This sequence joins TRBV7-9 and TRBJ1-2; D is ambiguous. CDR3 length equals 13 residues. Trimming took off 5 bases at V and 2 bases at J, with 9 bases between the two ends. Germline CDR1 is SEHNR and CDR2 is FQNEAQ (reference sequence). CDR3 coding DNA: TGTGCCAGCAGCCTAAACTCCAACTATGGCTACACCTTC. Encoded protein: CASSLNSNYGYTF.

Here the CDR3 reads CATSRDGLTPYNEQFF. CDR3 DNA: TGTGCCACCAGCAGAGATGGGCTTACCCCTTACAATGAGCAGTTCTTC. The chain recombines TRBV15 with TRBJ2-1; no clear D gene. CDR3 length equals 16 residues. V was trimmed by 0 bases and J by 4 bases, leaving 13 bases between them. Germline V lookup: CDR1 LNHNV, CDR2 YYDKDF (reference sequence).

V is TRBV10-1 and J is TRBJ2-5; 11 positions match TRBD1. Trimming removed 2 bases from V and 4 bases from J; junction bases left unmatched: 9. The germline V gene encodes CDR1 WNHNN and CDR2 SYGVQD (reference sequence). This CDR3 comprises 17 residues. The CDR3 spells CASSEPSRDRGVETQYF. The CDR3 coding sequence is TGCGCCAGCAGTGAGCCTTCAAGGGACAGGGGGGTAGAGACCCAGTACTTC.

The CDR3 loop is CASSQVGRMNTEAFF. The CDR3 DNA is TGTGCCAGCAGCCAGGTCGGTCGGATGAACACTGAAGCTTTCTTT. The chain recombines TRBV7-9 with TRBJ1-1; D ambiguous. The CDR3 spans 15 residues. Germline CDR1 and CDR2: SEHNR and FQNEAQ (reference sequence). Deletions cut 5 bases from V and 0 bases from J, with 13 bases between.

The rearrangement joins TRBV2 to TRBJ2-1, with 7 bases identical to TRBD2. V was clipped by 2 bases and J by 12 bases; unmatched bases: 22. The CDR3 contains 18 residues. Germline V gene data show CDR1 as SNHLY and CDR2 as FYNNEI. As DNA, the CDR3 is TGTGCCAGCAGTGAAAAGGTGTGGGAAAACCCGGGGAGGGCCGGGCAGTTCTTC. It is translated as CASSEKVWENPGRAGQFF.

V usage is TRBV20-1 and J usage is TRBJ2-4; the match to TRBD2 covers 8 bases. The V gene end was trimmed by 3 bases and the J gene end by 1 base; junction bases not matched to a gene: 11. The CDR3 is 17 residues long. Per germline, CDR1 DFQATT and CDR2 SNEGSKA (reference sequence). In nucleotides, the CDR3 is TGCAGTGCTAGTATTCGGGCGGGGGGAGAGGCCAAAAACATTCAGTACTTC. Its protein is CSASIRAGGEAKNIQYF.

This chain uses TRBV5-1 with TRBJ1-1; a weak D match, TRBD1 (5 bases). Germline V lookup: CDR1 SGHRS, CDR2 YFSETQ. Trimming shortened V by 4 bases and J by 2 bases, and 15 bases separated the two germline ends. CDR3 length: 15 amino acids. The CDR3 spells CASSPGGDPNTEAFF. The CDR3 region has the DNA TGCGCCAGCAGCCCCGGGGGGGACCCAAACACTGAAGCTTTCTTT. The full variable domain, rest sourced from reference TRBV5-1 and TRBJ1-1, is KAGVTQTPRYLIKTRGQQVTLSCSPISGHRSVSWYQQTPGQGLQFLFEYFSETQRNKGNFPGRFSGRQFSNSRSEMNVSTLELGDSALYLCASSPGGDPNTEAFFGQGTRLTVV.